Described below is a single TCR beta chain sequence and its context. This clonotype was detected many times. Its antigen is still unknown. Base qualities are not at hand, and no much larger clone is one base apart. The hyperthyroidism patients were between 18 and 65 years old and newly diagnosed, with a disease duration of less than 2 months. The study excluded patients with uncontrolled infections, other autoimmune diseases, pregnancy or lactation. Clinical symptoms, serum thyroxine and TRAb, thyroid ultrasound, and orbital computed tomography formed the basis for the diagnoses. Blood from progressor patients was collected at the time of first diagnosis with hyperthyroidism, before any ophthalmopathy symptoms had appeared. PBMCs were isolated from about 9 ml of fresh peripheral blood by Ficoll-Paque density gradient centrifugation. Patients classed as progressors first received a Graves' hyperthyroidism diagnosis and then went on to develop ophthalmopathy during follow-up. Total RNA was extracted using Trizol reagent, and RNA quality was assessed on an Agilent 2100 Bioanalyzer.

The TCR beta CDR3 regions were amplified from RNA transcripts. For the first round of RT-PCR on the TCR CDR3, the HTBI primer set was used together with the Qiagen OneStep RT-PCR kit. A second multiplex PCR round built the libraries, followed by size selection and purification. Libraries were sequenced paired-end with 100 bp reads on an Illumina HiSeq2000. The paper's data handling went like this. SOAPnuke was used to process the raw data, throwing out any read that contained adapters or uncalled bases, had a mean Phred below 15, or lacked an exact constant-primer or identifier match. High-quality paired reads were merged using COPE v1.2.5, and each unique nucleotide sequence was defined as a clonotype. MiTCR v1.1 was used to align clonotypes to the IMGT TRBV, TRBD and TRBJ reference segments. The analysis included only V-J combinations with a frequency above 0.0001, which together covered around 99% of the repertoires. The TCS score was defined as F50 (clonal expansion) divided by E x V (chaos), with BLOSUM62-based TCRdist calculated between CDR3 peptides within each V-J. Welch's t-statistics and random forest reduced 450 to 600 V-J features to fewer than 15, which were used in a naive Bayes classifier (R e1071). Clones were called with MiXCR by TCRdb after fastp trimmed the public reads at Q25, and only in-frame beta chains were retained. Entries are consolidated by CDR3 protein sequence, retaining the most common genes and DNA. The V and J calls, along with clone size, are taken from TCRdb and not from the paper's own processing. This sample gives around 700,000 distinct CDR3 sequences in total; about 19% of them show up just once. Of the sample, approximately 16% is held by the ten largest clones.

This entry comes from a study of T cells in Graves' hyperthyroidism and ophthalmopathy (dated by TCRdb to about 2019). For the study in its entirety: Peripheral blood was collected at initial diagnosis, before any treatment. TCR V-J signatures able to tell the groups apart were searched for in a discovery cohort of approximately 95 patients, of whom roughly 42 had Graves' ophthalmopathy and around 56 had stable Graves' hyperthyroidism. Whether ophthalmopathy could be predicted prospectively was tested in an independent validation cohort made up of about 18 hyperthyroidism patients plus 17 patients who later progressed to ophthalmopathy. The 85 to 100 discovery patients were divided at random into training and test sets in a 7:3 ratio. In addition, the study compared T-cell repertoires in thyroid tissue and in blood from six Graves' hyperthyroidism patients. After sampling, hyperthyroidism patients received methimazole starting at 30 mg daily, and ophthalmopathy patients received high-dose intravenous methylprednisolone. The paper reports TCR Vbeta CDR3 sequencing of approximately 140 peripheral blood samples: under 45 ophthalmopathy, 75 to 80 hyperthyroidism and roughly 17 progressor patients. Beyond this particular receptor, the publication reports: Ophthalmopathy was separated from stable hyperthyroidism by a 13 V-J signature model, with 85% to 90% sensitivity and 81% to 82% specificity obtained in cross-validation and 80%/75% obtained in testing. Blood samples also contained most of the expanded thyroid clonotypes (frequency above 0.001), which suggests that blood repertoires may reflect thyroid immune responses. No statistical method was used to set the sample size in advance, and investigators knew the group allocation. In validation, progression to ophthalmopathy was predicted by the model with 70.59% sensitivity and roughly 72% specificity, a median of 6.5 months before onset.

The sequenced material came from blood. The origin of this receptor is a woman in her forties or fifties with Graves' hyperthyroidism that later progressed to Graves' ophthalmopathy.

CDR3 reads: CASSLSYQETQYF. The nucleotide sequence is given as TGTGCCAGCAGCTTGTCCTACCAAGAGACCCAGTACTTC. Recombination joined TRBV5-4 with TRBJ2-5; the D gene lacks a confident call. CDR1 and CDR2 were assigned from the germline V gene (reference sequence) as SGHNT and YYREEE. Including the terminal cysteine and phenylalanine, the CDR3 comprises 13 residues. The DNA shown is the 39-base CDR3, in frame from base 1. V is cut by 1 base and J by 0 bases, and the space between the germline ends is 4 bases.